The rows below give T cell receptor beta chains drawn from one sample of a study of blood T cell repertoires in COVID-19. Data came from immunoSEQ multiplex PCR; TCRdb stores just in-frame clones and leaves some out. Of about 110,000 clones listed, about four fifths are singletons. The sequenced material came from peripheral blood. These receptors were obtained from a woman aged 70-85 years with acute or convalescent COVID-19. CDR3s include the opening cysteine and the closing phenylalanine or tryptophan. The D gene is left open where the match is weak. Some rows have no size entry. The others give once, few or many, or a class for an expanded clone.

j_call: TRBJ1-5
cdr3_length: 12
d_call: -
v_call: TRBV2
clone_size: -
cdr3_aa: CASSVSSWPQHF
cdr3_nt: TGTGCCAGCAGTGTTAGTAGTTGGCCCCAGCATTTT

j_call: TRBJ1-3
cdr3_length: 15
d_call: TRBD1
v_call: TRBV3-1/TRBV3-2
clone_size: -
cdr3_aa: CASSTGTGVGNTIYF
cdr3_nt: TGTGCCAGCAGCACCGGGACAGGGGTGGGAAACACCATATATTTT

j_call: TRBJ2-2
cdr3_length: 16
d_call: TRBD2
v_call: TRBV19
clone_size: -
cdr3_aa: CASSLAGRELTGELFF
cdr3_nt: TGTGCCAGTAGTCTCGCGGGGCGGGAGCTCACCGGGGAGCTGTTTTTT

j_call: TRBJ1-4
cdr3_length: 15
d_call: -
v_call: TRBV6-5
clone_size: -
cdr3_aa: CASRLDSATNEKLFF
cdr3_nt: TGTGCCAGCAGGCTGGACTCCGCAACTAATGAAAAACTGTTTTTT

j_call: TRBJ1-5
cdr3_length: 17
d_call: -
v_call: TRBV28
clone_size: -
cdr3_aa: CASSPHGGGGGNQPQHF
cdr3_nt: TGTGCCAGCAGTCCCCACGGGGGGGGAGGGGGCAATCAGCCCCAGCATTTT

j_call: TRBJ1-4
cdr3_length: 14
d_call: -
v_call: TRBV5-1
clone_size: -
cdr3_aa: CASSPRGTNEKLFF
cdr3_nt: TGCGCCAGCAGCCCAAGGGGCACTAATGAAAAACTGTTTTTT

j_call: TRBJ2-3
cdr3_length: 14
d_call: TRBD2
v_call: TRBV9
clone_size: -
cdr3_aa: CATSLAGSTDTQYF
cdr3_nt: TGTGCCACCTCCTTAGCGGGATCCACAGATACGCAGTATTTT

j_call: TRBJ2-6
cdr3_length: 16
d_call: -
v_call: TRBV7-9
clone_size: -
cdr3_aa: CASSLESVSGANVLTF
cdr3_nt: TGTGCCAGCAGCTTAGAGTCGGTATCTGGGGCCAACGTCCTGACTTTC

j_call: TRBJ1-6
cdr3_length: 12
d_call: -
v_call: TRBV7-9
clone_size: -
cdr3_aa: CASSPPNSPLHF
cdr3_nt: TGTGCCAGCAGCCCCCCAAATTCACCCCTCCACTTT

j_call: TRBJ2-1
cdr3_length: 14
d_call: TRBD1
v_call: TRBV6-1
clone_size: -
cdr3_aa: CASSEPGQMTQQFF
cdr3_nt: TGTGCCAGCAGTGAGCCGGGACAGATGACTCAACAGTTCTTC

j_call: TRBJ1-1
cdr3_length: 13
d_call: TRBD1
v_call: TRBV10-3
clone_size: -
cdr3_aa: CAISPDRGAEAFF
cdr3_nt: TGTGCCATCAGCCCAGACAGGGGGGCTGAAGCTTTCTTT

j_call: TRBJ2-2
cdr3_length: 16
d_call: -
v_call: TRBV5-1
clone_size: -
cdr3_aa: CASSYLGGDNTGELFF
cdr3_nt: TGCGCCAGCAGCTACCTAGGCGGAGACAACACCGGGGAGCTGTTTTTT

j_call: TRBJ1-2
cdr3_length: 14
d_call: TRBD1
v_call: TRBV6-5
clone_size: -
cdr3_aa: CASSYDGTGNGYTF
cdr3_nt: TGTGCCAGCAGTTACGACGGGACAGGGAACGGCTACACCTTC

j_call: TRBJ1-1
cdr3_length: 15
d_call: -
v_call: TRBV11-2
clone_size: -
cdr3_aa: CASSLGQTRNTEAFF
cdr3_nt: TGTGCCAGCAGCTTAGGCCAGACTCGGAACACTGAAGCTTTCTTT

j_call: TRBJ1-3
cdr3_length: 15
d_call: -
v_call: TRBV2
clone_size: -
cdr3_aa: CASSVDGTSGNTIYF
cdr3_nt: TGTGCCAGCAGCGTAGACGGGACTTCTGGAAACACCATATATTTT

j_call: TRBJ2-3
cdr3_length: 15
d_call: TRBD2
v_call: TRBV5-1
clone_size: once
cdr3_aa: CASSLAGTSGDTQYF
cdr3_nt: TGCGCCAGCAGCTTGGCCGGGACTAGCGGGGATACGCAGTATTTT

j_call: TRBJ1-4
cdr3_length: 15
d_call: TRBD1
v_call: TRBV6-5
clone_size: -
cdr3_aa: CASSPQGAENEKLFF
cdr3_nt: TGTGCCAGCAGTCCACAGGGGGCGGAGAATGAAAAACTGTTTTTT

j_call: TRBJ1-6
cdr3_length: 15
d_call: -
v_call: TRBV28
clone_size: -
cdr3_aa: CASRPRGSLNSPLHF
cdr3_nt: TGTGCCAGCAGGCCTAGGGGCAGCCTAAATTCACCCCTCCACTTT

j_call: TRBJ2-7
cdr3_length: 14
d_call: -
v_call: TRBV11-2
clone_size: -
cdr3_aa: CASSPWTVSYEQYF
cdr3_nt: TGTGCCAGCAGCCCGTGGACAGTCTCCTACGAGCAGTACTTC

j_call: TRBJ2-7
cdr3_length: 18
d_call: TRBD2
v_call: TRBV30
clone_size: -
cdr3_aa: CAWSVGQFLAGATYEQYF
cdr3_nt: TGTGCCTGGAGTGTGGGCCAATTCCTAGCGGGGGCGACCTACGAGCAGTACTTC

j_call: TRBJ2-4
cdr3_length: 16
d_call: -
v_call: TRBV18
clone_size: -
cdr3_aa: CASSPKGPSQGNIQYF
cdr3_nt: TGTGCCAGCTCACCAAAAGGGCCCTCGCAGGGTAACATTCAGTACTTC

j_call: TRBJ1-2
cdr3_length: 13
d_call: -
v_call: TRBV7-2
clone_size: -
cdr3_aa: CASSSPPNYGYTF
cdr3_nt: TGTGCCAGCAGCTCTCCCCCTAACTATGGCTACACCTTC

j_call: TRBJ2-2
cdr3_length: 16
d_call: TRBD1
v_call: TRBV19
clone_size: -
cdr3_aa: CASSPGTGTRTGELFF
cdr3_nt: TGTGCCAGTAGTCCCGGGACAGGGACACGCACCGGGGAGCTGTTTTTT

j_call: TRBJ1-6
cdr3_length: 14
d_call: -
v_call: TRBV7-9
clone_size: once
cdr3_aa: CASSSIQTNSPLHF
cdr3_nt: TGTGCCAGCAGCTCTATCCAAACTAATTCACCCCTCCACTTT

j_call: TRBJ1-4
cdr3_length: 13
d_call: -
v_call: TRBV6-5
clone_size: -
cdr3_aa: CASSLRQGEKLFF
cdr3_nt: TGTGCCAGCAGTCTTAGGCAGGGTGAAAAACTGTTTTTT

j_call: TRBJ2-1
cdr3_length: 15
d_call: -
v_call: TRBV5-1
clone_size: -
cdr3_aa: CASSGHQSSYNEQFF
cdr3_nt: TGCGCCAGCAGCGGGCACCAAAGCTCCTACAATGAGCAGTTCTTC

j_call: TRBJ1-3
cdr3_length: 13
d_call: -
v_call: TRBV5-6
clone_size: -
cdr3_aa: CASSSYRGNTIYF
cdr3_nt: TGTGCCAGCAGCTCCTACCGTGGAAACACCATATATTTT

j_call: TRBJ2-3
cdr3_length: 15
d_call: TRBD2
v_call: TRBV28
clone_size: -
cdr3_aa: CASVLAGGREHTQYF
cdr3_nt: TGTGCCAGCGTCCTAGCGGGGGGGCGGGAGCATACGCAGTATTTT

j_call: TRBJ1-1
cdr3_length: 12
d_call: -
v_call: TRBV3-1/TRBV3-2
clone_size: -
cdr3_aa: CASSLWGAEAFF
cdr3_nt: TGTGCCAGCAGCCTGTGGGGCGCTGAAGCTTTCTTT

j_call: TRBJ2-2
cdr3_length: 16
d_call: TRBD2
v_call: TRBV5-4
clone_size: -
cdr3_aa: CASTMQLAGLVGELFF
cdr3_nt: TGTGCCAGCACCATGCAGCTAGCGGGGTTAGTCGGGGAGCTGTTTTTT

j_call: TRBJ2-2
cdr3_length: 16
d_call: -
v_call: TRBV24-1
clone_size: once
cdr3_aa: CATSDSGLQNTGELFF
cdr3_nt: TGTGCCACCAGTGACTCGGGACTCCAGAACACCGGGGAGCTGTTTTTT

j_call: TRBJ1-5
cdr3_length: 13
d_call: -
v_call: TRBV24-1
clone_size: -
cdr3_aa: CATGTGDNQPQHF
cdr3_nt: TGTGCCACCGGTACCGGGGACAATCAGCCCCAGCATTTT